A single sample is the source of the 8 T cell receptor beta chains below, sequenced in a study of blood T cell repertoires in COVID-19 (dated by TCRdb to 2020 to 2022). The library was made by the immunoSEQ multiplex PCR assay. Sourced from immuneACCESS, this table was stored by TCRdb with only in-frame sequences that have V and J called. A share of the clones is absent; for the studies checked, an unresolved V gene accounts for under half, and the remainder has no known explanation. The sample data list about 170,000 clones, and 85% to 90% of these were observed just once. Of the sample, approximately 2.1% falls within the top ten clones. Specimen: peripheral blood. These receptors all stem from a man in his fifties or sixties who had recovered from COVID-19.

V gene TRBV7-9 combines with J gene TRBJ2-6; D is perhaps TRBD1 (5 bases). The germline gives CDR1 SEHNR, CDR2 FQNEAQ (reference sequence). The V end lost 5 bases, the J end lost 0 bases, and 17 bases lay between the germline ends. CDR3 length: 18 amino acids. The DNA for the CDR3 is TGTGCCAGCAGCCTGACGGACACGGATAGCTCTGGGGCCAACGTCCTGACTTTC. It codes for CASSLTDTDSSGANVLTF.

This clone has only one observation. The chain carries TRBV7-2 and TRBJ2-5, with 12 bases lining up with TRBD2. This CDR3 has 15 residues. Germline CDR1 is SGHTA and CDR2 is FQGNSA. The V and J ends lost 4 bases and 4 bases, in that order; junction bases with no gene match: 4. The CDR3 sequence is CASSSSGGAGETQYF. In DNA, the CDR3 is TGTGCCAGCAGCTCTAGCGGGGGGGCGGGAGAGACCCAGTACTTC.

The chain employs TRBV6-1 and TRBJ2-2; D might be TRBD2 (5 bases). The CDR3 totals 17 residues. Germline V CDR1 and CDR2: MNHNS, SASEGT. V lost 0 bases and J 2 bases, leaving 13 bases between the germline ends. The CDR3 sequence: CASSEALIAYNTGELFF. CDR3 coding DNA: TGTGCCAGCAGTGAAGCGCTTATAGCGTATAACACCGGGGAGCTGTTTTTT.

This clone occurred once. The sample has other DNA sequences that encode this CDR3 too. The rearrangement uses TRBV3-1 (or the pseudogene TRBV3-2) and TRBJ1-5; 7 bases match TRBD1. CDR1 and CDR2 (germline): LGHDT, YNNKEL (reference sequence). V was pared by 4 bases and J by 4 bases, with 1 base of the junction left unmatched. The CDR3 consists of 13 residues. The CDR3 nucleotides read TGTGCCAGCAGCCCACAGGGGAATCAGCCCCAGCATTTT. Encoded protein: CASSPQGNQPQHF.

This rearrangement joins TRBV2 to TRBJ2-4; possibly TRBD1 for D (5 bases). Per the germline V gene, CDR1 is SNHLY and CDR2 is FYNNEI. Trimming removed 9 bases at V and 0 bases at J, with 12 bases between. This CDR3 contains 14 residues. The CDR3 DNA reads TGTGCCAGTAATATACAGGAAGCCAAAAACATTCAGTACTTC. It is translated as CASNIQEAKNIQYF.

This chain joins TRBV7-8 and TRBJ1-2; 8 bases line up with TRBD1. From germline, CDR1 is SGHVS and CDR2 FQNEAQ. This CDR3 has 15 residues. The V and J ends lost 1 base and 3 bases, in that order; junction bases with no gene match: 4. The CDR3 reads CASSLVGQAYYGYTF. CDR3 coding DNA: TGTGCCAGCAGCTTAGTGGGACAGGCTTACTATGGCTACACCTTC.

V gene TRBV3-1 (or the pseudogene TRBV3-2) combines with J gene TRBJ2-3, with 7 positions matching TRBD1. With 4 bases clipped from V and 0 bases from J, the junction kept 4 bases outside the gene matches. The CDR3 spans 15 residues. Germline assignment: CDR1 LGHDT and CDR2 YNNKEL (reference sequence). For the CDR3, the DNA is TGTGCCAGCAGCCCCCGGACAGGTAGCACAGATACGCAGTATTTT. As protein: CASSPRTGSTDTQYF.

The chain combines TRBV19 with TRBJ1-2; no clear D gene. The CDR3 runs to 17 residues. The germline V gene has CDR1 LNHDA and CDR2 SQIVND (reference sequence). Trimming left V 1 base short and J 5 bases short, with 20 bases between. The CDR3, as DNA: TGTGCCAGTAGTATAGCCCATAGGAGCTCCCCCGGGTATGGCTACACCTTC. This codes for CASSIAHRSSPGYGYTF.